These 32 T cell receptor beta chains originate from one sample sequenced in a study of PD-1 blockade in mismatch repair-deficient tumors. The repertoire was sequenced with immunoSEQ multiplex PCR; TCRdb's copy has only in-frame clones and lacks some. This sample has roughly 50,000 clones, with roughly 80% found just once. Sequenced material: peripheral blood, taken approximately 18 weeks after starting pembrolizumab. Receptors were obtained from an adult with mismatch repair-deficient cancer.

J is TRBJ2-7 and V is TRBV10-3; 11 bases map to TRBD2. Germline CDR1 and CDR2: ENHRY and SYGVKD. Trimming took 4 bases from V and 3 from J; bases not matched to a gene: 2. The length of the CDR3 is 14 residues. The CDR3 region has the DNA TGTGCCATCAGTGGACTAGCGGGGAACTACGAGCAGTACTTC. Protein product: CAISGLAGNYEQYF.

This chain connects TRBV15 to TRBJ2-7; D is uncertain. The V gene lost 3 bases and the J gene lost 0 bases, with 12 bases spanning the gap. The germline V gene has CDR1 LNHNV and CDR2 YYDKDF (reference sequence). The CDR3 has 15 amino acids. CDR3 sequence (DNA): TGTGCCACCAGCAGGGGCGAGGTTAGCTCCTACGAGCAGTACTTC. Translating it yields CATSRGEVSSYEQYF.

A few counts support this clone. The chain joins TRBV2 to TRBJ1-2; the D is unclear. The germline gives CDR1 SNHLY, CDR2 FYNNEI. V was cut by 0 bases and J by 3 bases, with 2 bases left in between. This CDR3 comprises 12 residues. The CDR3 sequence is CASSEADYGYTF. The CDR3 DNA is TGTGCCAGCAGTGAAGCGGACTATGGCTACACCTTC.

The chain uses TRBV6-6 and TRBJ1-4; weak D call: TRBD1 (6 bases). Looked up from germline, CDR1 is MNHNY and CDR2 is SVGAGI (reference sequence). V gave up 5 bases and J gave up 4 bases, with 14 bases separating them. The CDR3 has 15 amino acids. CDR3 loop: CASSLPGQINEKLFF. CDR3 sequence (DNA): TGTGCCAGCAGTCTTCCGGGACAAATTAATGAAAAACTGTTTTTT.

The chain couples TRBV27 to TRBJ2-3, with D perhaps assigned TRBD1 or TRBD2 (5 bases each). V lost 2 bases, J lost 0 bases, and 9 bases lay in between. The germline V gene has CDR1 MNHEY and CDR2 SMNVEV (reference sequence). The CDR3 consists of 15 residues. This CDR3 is CASSLRGPSTDTQYF. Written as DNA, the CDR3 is TGTGCCAGCAGTTTACGGGGCCCCAGCACAGATACGCAGTATTTT.

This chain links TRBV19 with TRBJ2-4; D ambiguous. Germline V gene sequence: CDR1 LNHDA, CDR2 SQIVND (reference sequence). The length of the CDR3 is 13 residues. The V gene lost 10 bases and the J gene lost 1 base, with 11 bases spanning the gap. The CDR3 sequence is CATKPGAKNIQYF. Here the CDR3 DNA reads TGTGCCACCAAGCCCGGGGCCAAAAACATTCAGTACTTC.

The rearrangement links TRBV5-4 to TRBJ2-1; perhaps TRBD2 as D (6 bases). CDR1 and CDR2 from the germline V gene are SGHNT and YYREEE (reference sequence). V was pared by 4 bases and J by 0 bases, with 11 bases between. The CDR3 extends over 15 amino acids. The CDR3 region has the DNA TGTGCCAGCAGCGGCGGAGGGTCCTCCTACAATGAGCAGTTCTTC. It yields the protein CASSGGGSSYNEQFF.

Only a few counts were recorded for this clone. CDR3 sequence (DNA): TGTGCCAGCAGCCAGGACAGGCTCCAGCCCCAGCATTTT. Protein sequence: CASSQDRLQPQHF. The chain couples TRBV5-8 to TRBJ1-5, with TRBD1 matching 7 bases. Germline trimming cut 4 bases from V and 7 bases from J; bases unmatched to any gene: 5. Germline assignment: CDR1 SGHTS and CDR2 YDEGEE. This CDR3 has 13 amino acids. Looking up the rest from reference TRBV5-8 and TRBJ1-5 gives the full variable domain: EAGVTQSPTHLIKTRGQQATLRCSPISGHTSVYWYQQALGLGLQFLLWYDEGEERNRGNFPPRFSGRQFPNYSSELNVNALELEDSALYLCASSQDRLQPQHFGDGTRLSIL.

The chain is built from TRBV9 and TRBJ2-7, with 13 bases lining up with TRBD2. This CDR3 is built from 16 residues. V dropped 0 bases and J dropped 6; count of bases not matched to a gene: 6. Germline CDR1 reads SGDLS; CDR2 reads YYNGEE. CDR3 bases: TGTGCCAGCAGCGTAGGGACTAGCGGGAGTCGGGTCGAGCAGTACTTC. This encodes CASSVGTSGSRVEQYF.

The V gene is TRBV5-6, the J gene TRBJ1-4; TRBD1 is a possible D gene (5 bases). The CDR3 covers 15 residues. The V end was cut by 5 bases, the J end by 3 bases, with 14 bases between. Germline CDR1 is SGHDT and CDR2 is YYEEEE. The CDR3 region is CASRAAGPANEKLFF. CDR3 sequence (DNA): TGTGCCAGCAGGGCAGCAGGGCCGGCTAATGAAAAACTGTTTTTT.

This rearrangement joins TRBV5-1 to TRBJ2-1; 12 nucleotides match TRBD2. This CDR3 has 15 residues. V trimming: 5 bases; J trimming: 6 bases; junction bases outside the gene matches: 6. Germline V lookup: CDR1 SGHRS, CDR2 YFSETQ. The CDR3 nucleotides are TGCGCCAGCAGACAGACTAGCGGGAGCGTCAATGAGCAGTTCTTC. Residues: CASRQTSGSVNEQFF. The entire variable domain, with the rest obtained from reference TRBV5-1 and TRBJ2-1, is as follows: KAGVTQTPRYLIKTRGQQVTLSCSPISGHRSVSWYQQTPGQGLQFLFEYFSETQRNKGNFPGRFSGRQFSNSRSEMNVSTLELGDSALYLCASRQTSGSVNEQFFGPGTRLTVL.

The CDR3 protein is CASSVDLMNTEAFF. Written as DNA, the CDR3 is TGTGCCAGCAGCGTAGACCTCATGAACACTGAAGCTTTCTTT. The chain uses TRBV9 and TRBJ1-1; D unresolved. The CDR3 contains 14 residues. The germline CDR1 and CDR2 sequences are SGDLS and YYNGEE. V shed 0 bases and J shed 0 bases, with 6 bases lying between them. The full variable domain, rest sourced from reference TRBV9 and TRBJ1-1, is DSGVTQTPKHLITATGQRVTLRCSPRSGDLSVYWYQQSLDQGLQFLIQYYNGEERAKGNILERFSAQQFPDLHSELNLSSLELGDSALYFCASSVDLMNTEAFFGQGTRLTVV.

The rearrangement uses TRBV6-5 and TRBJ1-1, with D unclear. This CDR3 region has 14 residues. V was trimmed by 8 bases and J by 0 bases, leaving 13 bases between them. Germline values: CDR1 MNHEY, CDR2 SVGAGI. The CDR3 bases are TGTGCCAGCTTTCCCCAACAGATGAACACTGAAGCTTTCTTT. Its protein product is CASFPQQMNTEAFF.

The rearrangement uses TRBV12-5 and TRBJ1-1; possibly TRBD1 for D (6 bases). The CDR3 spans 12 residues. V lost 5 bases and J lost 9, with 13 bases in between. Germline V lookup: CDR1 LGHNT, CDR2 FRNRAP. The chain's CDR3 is CASGLSGQKAFF. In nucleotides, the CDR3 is TGTGCTAGTGGTCTTTCGGGACAAAAAGCTTTCTTT.

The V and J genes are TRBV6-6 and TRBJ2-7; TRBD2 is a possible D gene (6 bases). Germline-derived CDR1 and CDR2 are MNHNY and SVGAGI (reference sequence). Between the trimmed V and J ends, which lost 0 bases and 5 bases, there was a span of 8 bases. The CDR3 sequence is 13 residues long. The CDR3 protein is CASSYSSGDEQYF. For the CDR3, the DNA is TGTGCCAGCAGTTACTCCTCGGGGGACGAGCAGTACTTC.

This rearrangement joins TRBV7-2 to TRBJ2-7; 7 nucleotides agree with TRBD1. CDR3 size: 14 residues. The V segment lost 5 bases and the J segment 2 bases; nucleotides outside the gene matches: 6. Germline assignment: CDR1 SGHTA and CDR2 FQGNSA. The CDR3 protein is CASSPVGQPYEQYF. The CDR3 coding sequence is TGTGCCAGCAGCCCGGTGGGACAGCCCTACGAGCAGTACTTC.

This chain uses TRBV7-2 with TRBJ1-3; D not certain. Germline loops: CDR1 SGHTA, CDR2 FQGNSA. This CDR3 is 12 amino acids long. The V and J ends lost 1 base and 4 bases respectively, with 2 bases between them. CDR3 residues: CASSLGGNTIYF. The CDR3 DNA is TGTGCCAGCAGCTTAGGGGGAAACACCATATATTTT. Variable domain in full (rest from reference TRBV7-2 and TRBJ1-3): GAGVSQSPSNKVTEKGKDVELRCDPISGHTALYWYRQSLGQGLEFLIYFQGNSAPDKSGLPSDRFSAERTGGSVSTLTIQRTQQEDSAVYLCASSLGGNTIYFGEGSWLTVV.

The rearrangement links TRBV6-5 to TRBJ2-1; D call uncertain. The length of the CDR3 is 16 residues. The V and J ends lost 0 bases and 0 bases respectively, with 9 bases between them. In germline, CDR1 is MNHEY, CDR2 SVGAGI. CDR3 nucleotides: TGTGCCAGCAGTTACTCGGTCTGGAGCTCCTACAATGAGCAGTTCTTC. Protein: CASSYSVWSSYNEQFF.

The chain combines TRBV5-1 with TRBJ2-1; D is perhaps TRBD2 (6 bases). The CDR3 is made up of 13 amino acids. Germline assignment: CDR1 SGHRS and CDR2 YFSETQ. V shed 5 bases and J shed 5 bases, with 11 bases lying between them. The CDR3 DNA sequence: TGCGCCAGCAGTATTATAGCGGACAATGAGCAGTTCTTC. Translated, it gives CASSIIADNEQFF.

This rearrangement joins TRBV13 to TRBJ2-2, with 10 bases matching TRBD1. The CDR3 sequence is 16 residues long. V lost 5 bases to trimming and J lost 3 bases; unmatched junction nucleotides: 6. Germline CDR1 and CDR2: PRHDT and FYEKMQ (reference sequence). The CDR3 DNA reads TGTGCCAGCAGCCGAGACAGGGGGCTCGACACCGGGGAGCTGTTTTTT. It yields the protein CASSRDRGLDTGELFF.

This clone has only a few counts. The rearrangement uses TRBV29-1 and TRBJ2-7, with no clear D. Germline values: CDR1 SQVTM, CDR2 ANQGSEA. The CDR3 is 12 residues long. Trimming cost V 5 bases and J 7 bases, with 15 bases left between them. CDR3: CSVTWLEREQYF. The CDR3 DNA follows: TGCAGCGTTACTTGGCTGGAGAGGGAGCAGTACTTC.

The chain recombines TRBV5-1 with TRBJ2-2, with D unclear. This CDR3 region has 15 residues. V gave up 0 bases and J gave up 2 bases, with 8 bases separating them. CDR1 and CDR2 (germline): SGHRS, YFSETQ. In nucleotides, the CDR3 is TGCGCCAGCAGCTTGGTTGCGGATAACACCGGGGAGCTGTTTTTT. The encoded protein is CASSLVADNTGELFF.

CDR3 bases: TGTGCCAGCAGTTTTGGAGGGGGTAGATACGAGCAGTACTTC. Amino acid sequence: CASSFGGGRYEQYF. This rearrangement joins TRBV27 to TRBJ2-7; D might be TRBD1 or TRBD2, each matching 6 bases. This CDR3 spans 14 amino acids. V was clipped by 3 bases and J by 4 bases, with 13 bases between them. Germline CDR1 is MNHEY and CDR2 is SMNVEV (reference sequence).

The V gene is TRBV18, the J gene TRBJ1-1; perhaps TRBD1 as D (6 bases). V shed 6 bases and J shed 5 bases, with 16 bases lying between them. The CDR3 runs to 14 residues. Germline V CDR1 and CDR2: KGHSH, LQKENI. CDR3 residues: CASSAEQGLTEAFF. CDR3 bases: TGTGCCAGCTCTGCGGAGCAGGGGCTAACTGAAGCTTTCTTT.

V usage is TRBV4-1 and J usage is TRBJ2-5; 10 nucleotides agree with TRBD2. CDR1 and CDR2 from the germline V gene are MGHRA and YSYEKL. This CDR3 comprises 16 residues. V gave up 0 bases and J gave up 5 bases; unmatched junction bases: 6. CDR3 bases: TGCGCCAGCAGCCAAGAGCTAGCGGGAGTCGGGGAGACCCAGTACTTC. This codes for CASSQELAGVGETQYF.

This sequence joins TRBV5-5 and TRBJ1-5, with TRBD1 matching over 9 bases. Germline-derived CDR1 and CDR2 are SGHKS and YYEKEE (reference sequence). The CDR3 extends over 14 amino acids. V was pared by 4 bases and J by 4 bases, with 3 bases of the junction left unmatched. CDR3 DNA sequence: TGTGCCAGCAGCCAAGGGACAGGGAATCAGCCCCAGCATTTT. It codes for CASSQGTGNQPQHF.

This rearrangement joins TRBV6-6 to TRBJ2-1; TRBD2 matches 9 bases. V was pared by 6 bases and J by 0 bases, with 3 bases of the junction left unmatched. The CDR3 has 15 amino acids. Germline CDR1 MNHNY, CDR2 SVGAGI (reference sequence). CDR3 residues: CASSFSGSSYNEQFF. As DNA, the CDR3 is TGTGCCAGCAGCTTTAGCGGGAGCTCCTACAATGAGCAGTTCTTC.

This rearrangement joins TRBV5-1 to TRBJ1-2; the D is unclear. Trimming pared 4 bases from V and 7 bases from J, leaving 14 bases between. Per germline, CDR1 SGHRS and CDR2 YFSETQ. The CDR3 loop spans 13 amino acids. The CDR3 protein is CASSPSLDLGYTF. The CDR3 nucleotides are TGCGCCAGCAGCCCCAGTCTCGATCTTGGCTACACCTTC.

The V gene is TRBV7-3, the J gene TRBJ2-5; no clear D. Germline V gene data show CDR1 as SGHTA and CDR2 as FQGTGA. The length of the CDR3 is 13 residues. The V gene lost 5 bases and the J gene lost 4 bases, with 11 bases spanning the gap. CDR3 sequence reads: CASSRSASETQYF. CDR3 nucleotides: TGTGCCAGCAGCCGTTCGGCCTCAGAGACCCAGTACTTC.

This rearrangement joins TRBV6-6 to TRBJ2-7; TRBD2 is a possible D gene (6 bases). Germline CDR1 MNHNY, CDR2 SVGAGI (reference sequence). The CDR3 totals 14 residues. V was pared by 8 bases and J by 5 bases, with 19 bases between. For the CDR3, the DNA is TGTGCCAGCTCCTCCCGGGGGTCTCACGACGAGCAGTACTTC. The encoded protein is CASSSRGSHDEQYF.

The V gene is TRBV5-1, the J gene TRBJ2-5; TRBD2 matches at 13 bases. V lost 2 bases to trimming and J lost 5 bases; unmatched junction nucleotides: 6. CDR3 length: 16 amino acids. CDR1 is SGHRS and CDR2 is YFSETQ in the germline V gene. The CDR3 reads CASSFGLAGVLETQYF. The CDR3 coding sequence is TGCGCCAGCAGCTTTGGACTAGCGGGAGTGTTGGAGACCCAGTACTTC.

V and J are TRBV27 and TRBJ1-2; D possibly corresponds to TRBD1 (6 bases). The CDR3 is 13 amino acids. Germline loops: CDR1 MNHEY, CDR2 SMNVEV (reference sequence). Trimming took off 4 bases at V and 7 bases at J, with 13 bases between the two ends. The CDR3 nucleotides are TGTGCCAGCAGTTCGAACACAGGGTTTGGCTACACCTTC. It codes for CASSSNTGFGYTF.